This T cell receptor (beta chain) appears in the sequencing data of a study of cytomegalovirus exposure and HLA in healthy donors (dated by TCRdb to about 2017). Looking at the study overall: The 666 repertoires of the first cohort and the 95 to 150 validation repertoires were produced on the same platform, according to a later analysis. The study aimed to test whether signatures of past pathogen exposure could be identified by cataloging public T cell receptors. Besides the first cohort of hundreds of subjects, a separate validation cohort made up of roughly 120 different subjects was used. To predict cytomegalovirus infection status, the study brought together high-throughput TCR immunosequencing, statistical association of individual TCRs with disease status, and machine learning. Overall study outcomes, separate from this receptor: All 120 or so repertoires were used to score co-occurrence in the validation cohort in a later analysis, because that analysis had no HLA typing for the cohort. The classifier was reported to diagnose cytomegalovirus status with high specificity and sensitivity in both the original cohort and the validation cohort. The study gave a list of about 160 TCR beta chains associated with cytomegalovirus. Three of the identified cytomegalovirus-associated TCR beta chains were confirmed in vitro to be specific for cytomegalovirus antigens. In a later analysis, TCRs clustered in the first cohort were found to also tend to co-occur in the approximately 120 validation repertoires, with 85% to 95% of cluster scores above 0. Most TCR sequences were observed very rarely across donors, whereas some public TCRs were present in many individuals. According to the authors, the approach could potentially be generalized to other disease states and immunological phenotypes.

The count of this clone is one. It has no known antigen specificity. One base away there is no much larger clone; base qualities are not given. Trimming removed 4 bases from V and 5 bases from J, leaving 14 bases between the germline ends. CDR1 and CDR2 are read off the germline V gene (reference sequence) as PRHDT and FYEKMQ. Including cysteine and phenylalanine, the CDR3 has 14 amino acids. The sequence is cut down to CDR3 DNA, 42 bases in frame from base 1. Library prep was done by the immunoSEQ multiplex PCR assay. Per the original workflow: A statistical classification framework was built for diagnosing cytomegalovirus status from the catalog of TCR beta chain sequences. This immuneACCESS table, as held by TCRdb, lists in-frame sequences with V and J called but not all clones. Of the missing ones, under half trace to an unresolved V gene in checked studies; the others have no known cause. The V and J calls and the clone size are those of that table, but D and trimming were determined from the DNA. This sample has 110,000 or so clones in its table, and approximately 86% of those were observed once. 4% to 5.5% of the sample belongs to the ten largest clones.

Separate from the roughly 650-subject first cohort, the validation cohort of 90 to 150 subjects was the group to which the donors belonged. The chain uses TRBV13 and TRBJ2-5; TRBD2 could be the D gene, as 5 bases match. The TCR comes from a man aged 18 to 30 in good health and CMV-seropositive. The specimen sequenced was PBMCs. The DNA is TGTGCCAGCAGCTCCGGACTCCAAGGGGAGACCCAGTACTTC. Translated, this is CASSSGLQGETQYF.